The 31 T cell receptor beta chains presented below share a single source sample, sequenced in a study of CD8+ T cells in alopecia areata. Cell sorting was performed on pooled cutaneous lymph node cells with CD4, CD8alpha, NKG2D, NKG2ACE and other markers. Extraction of RNA preceded its reverse transcription into cDNA, which served as the sequencing template. Profiling relied on immunoSEQ multiplex PCR, and the TCRdb table lists in-frame clones only, not all of them. The profile covers around 290,000 clones, none occurring a single time. The sequencing sample was made of CD4+ T cells sorted from a lymph node. The receptors originated from a C3H/HeJ mouse with alopecia areata. Strain haplotype at MHC: H2-k.

Comment on this clone: Here the gene names and germline are mouse. The read ends 4 residues before the CDR3 terminus; that terminus is restored from the germline J gene. The V gene is TRBV29, the J gene TRBJ2-5; 9 bases map to TRBD1. The trim removed 1 base at V and 0 bases at J, leaving 2 bases unmatched. The V gene's germline CDR1 is MSHET and CDR2 SYDVDS. The CDR3 is 16 amino acids. The CDR3 here is CASSLWDRDNQDTQYF. The CDR3 DNA, read in part, is TGTGCTAGCAGTTTATGGGACAGGGATAACCAAGAC.

This clone was counted only a few times. Gene names refer to mouse genes. The read terminates 4 residues before the CDR3 end, so the remaining end is supplied by the germline J gene. V usage is TRBV1 and J usage is TRBJ2-1; TRBD1 agrees at 9 bases. The CDR3 is 16 amino acids. CDR1 and CDR2 from the germline V gene are NSQYPW and LRSPGD (reference sequence). This CDR3 reads CTCSAVRGTGWAEQFF. The sequenced part of the CDR3 DNA is TGCACCTGCAGTGCAGTGAGGGGGACAGGGTGGGCT.

Concerning this clone itself: These gene names are mouse names. Coverage ceases 4 residues before the CDR3 finishes, and the germline J gene fills in the end. V and J are TRBV13-1 and TRBJ2-2, with 14 bases lining up with TRBD2. The CDR3 has 17 residues. V dropped 3 bases and J dropped 3; count of bases not matched to a gene: 4. Germline V gives CDR1 NSHNY, CDR2 SYGAGN. The DNA read from the CDR3 is TGTGCCAGCAGTGGAGGGACTGGGGGGGCGGACACCGGG. Encoded protein: CASSGGTGGADTG. The whole CDR3 sequence is CASSGGTGGADTGQLYF.

Comment on this clone: Each gene name is a mouse one. The observed sequence ends 4 residues before the CDR3 terminus, with the missing tail filled in from the germline J gene. The sample has other DNA sequences that encode this CDR3 too. This chain uses TRBV13-1 with TRBJ1-1; 7 bases agree with TRBD1. J gave up 4 bases and V 5 bases, and 2 bases lay outside the gene matches. Germline V gene data show CDR1 as NSHNY and CDR2 as SYGAGN. This CDR3 is built from 12 residues. Here the CDR3 reads CASSPGGTEVFF. CDR3 DNA, as far as it was read: TGTGCCAGCAGCCCAGGGGGCACA.

As for this clone: Gene names refer to mouse genes. The missing CDR3 end, 4 residues past where the read stops, is filled in from the germline J gene. J is TRBJ1-1 and V is TRBV1, with 8 bases lining up with TRBD1. The CDR3 extends over 14 amino acids. Germline V lookup: CDR1 NSQYPW, CDR2 LRSPGD (reference sequence). The DNA read from the CDR3 is TGCACCTGCAGTGCAGCCAGACAGGGGACA. It yields the protein CTCSAARQGT. The CDR3 in its entirety is CTCSAARQGTEVFF. Full variable domain (remainder filled in from reference TRBV1 and TRBJ1-1): VTLLEQNPRWRLVPRGQAVNLRCILKNSQYPWMSWYQQDLQKQLQWLFTLRSPGDKEVKSLPGADYLATRVTDTELRLQVANMSQGRTLYCTCSAARQGTEVFFGKGTRLTVV.

This clone appeared many times. Genes and germline come from the mouse. The read halts 4 residues ahead of the CDR3 end, with the missing end drawn from the germline J gene. Different DNA sequences within this sample yield the same CDR3. The rearrangement uses TRBV19 and TRBJ1-1, with D possibly being TRBD1 (6 bases). The length of the CDR3 is 14 residues. Germline CDR1 FNHDT, CDR2 SITEND (reference sequence). V was trimmed by 2 bases and J by 0 bases, leaving 8 bases between them. Incomplete CDR3 DNA: TGTGCCAGCAGTATTGGGACAACAAACACA. Translated, it gives CASSIGTTNT. The entire CDR3 protein reads CASSIGTTNTEVFF.

This clone turned up a few times. The gene symbols are mouse symbols. With the read ending 4 residues before the CDR3 end, the germline J gene is used to fill in that end. The genes are TRBV1 and TRBJ2-3, with TRBD1 identical over 10 bases. The CDR3 has 16 amino acids. Trimming removed 5 bases from V and 1 base from J; junction bases left unmatched: 6. Per germline, CDR1 NSQYPW and CDR2 LRSPGD (reference sequence). The CDR3: CTCSPRQGAGAETLYF. Partial CDR3 DNA: TGCACCTGCAGTCCCCGACAGGGGGCAGGTGCAGAA.

About this clone itself: Germline and genes: mouse. CDR3: CASSDDRGRNSPLYF. Partial CDR3 DNA: TGTGCCAGCAGTGATGACAGGGGGCGGAATTCGCCC. The chain carries TRBV13-3 and TRBJ1-6; 9 bases match TRBD1. Read data end 3 residues before the CDR3 end; the end is taken from the germline J gene. TRBJ1-6 has ORF status, its function being uncertain. Germline-derived CDR1 and CDR2 are NNHDY and SYVADS. J gave up 7 bases and V 0 bases, and 2 bases lay outside the gene matches. CDR3 length: 15 residues.

This clone turned up a few times. The genes are named according to mouse. The missing CDR3 end, 4 residues past where the read stops, is filled in from the germline J gene. The chain links TRBV17 to TRBJ2-5; TRBD2 aligns across 10 bases. This CDR3 has 16 residues. Germline CDR1 is MNHDT and CDR2 is YYDKIL. J gave up 1 base and V 5 bases, and 6 bases lay outside the gene matches. The sequenced CDR3 bases are TGTGCTAGCAGTTACGACTGGGGGGCTGACCAAGAC. This encodes CASSYDWGADQD. The CDR3 in its entirety is CASSYDWGADQDTQYF. Based on the CDR3 plus reference TRBV17 and TRBJ2-5, the full variable domain is DTTVKQNPRYKLARVGKPVNLICSQTMNHDTMYWYQKKPNQAPKLLLFYYDKILNREADTFEKFQSSRPNNSFCSLYIGSAGLEYSAMYLCASSYDWGADQDTQYFGPGTRLLVL.

This clone has a handful of counts. Mouse names are used for the genes. Coverage ceases 4 residues before the CDR3 finishes, and the germline J gene fills in the end. The rearrangement uses TRBV14 and TRBJ2-5; the D gene is possibly TRBD2 (5 bases). V lost 2 bases and J lost 0, with 13 bases in between. CDR1 is SGHDT, CDR2 FRDEAV, per germline. The CDR3 extends over 16 amino acids. The covered CDR3 bases are TGTGCCAGCAGTTTTTCCGCACTGGTTAACCAAGAC. Translation: CASSFSALVNQD. The complete CDR3 sequence is CASSFSALVNQDTQYF.

This clone appeared a few times. Germline and genes: mouse. The sequenced fragment ends 4 residues before the CDR3 boundary, so the rest is inferred from the germline J gene. This chain links TRBV31 with TRBJ1-2, with a tentative D call TRBD1 (6 bases). V shed 1 base and J shed 2 bases, with 11 bases lying between them. Germline V gene data show CDR1 as GKSSPN and CDR2 as SITVG. CDR3 length: 14 residues. The CDR3 protein is CAWSRGGGNSDYTF. CDR3 bases read: TGTGCCTGGAGTCGGGGGGGCGGGAACTCC.

Comments on this clone: Germline and genes here are mouse. The read gets to within 4 residues of the CDR3 end, and the germline J gene fills in the rest. V and J are TRBV13-3 and TRBJ1-2; tentative D call: TRBD1 (6 bases). Trimming took 6 bases from V and 0 from J, leaving 9 bases between them. The CDR3 consists of 13 residues. Germline V gene lookup returns CDR1 NNHDY and CDR2 SYVADS. The part of the CDR3 DNA that was read is TGTGCCAGCACCCGGACAGCAAACTCC. Amino acids: CASTRTANS. The entire CDR3 protein reads CASTRTANSDYTF.

With regard to this clone: Gene names denote mouse genes. With the read ending 4 residues before the CDR3 end, the germline J gene is used to fill in that end. Other nucleotide sequences in the sample specify the same CDR3. The genes are TRBV19 and TRBJ1-1; weak D call: TRBD1 (6 bases). The CDR3 is made up of 12 amino acids. In germline, CDR1 is FNHDT, CDR2 SITEND (reference sequence). The sequenced part of the CDR3 DNA is TGTGCCAGCAACCCTCAGGGGACA. Protein product: CASNPQGT. The full CDR3 protein is CASNPQGTEVFF.

Details on this clone: All gene names here are mouse names. The read finishes 4 residues shy of the CDR3 end, and the germline J gene is used to complete it. Other nucleotide sequences from this sample produce the same CDR3. The genes are TRBV19 and TRBJ1-1, with 7 bases matching TRBD1. Germline values: CDR1 FNHDT, CDR2 SITEND (reference sequence). Losses at the gene ends were 4 bases for V and 0 bases for J; bases not matched to a gene: 0. CDR3 size: 13 residues. This CDR3 is CASSGQANTEVFF. The sequenced part of the CDR3 DNA is TGTGCCAGCAGTGGACAGGCAAACACA.

With regard to this clone: All gene names here are mouse names. The read comes to an end 3 residues before the CDR3 does, leaving the germline J gene to fill in the end. At the DNA level, this CDR3 is encoded by other sequences in the same sample as well. The chain combines TRBV13-1 with TRBJ1-6, with 7 bases matching TRBD1. TRBJ1-6 is sorted into the ORF group, with uncertain function. Germline CDR1 reads NSHNY; CDR2 reads SYGAGN. J lost 5 bases, V lost 3 bases, and 2 bases had no gene match. The CDR3 runs 14 residues. CDR3 DNA (partial): TGTGCCAGCAGTGGGACAGGAAATAATTCGCCC. As protein: CASSGTGNNSP. The full-length CDR3 reads as CASSGTGNNSPLYF.

This clone was counted at least ten times. Gene names and germline match the mouse. The CDR3 end lies 4 residues beyond the end of the read and is filled in from the germline J gene. The chain combines TRBV3 with TRBJ2-1; D unresolved. V lost 6 bases, J lost 5 bases, and 5 bases lay in between. The CDR3 has 11 amino acids. Germline V gives CDR1 SNHLY, CDR2 FYNGKV (reference sequence). The DNA read from the CDR3 is TGTGCCAGCAGACCTGATGCT. Translation: CASRPDA. The entire CDR3 protein reads CASRPDAEQFF.

This clone occurred many times. The gene names here belong to mouse. Additional DNA sequences in this sample encode the identical CDR3. This CDR3 is CTCSAVGGNYAEQFF. CDR3 DNA, as far as it was read: TGCACCTGCAGTGCAGTGGGGGGGAACTATGCT. The V call is TRBV1, the J call TRBJ2-1, with 8 bases matching TRBD2. The CDR3 extends 4 residues past the end of the read, so its final part is completed from the germline J gene. The CDR3 has 15 residues. J was trimmed by 1 base and V by 1 base; bases with no gene match: 0. From germline, CDR1 is NSQYPW and CDR2 LRSPGD (reference sequence).

This clone came up a few times. All gene names here are mouse names. The read falls 4 residues short of the CDR3 end, and the missing part is taken from the germline J gene. The sample carries other DNA sequences with the same CDR3. The rearrangement joins TRBV31 to TRBJ2-2; 7 positions agree with TRBD1. The CDR3 has 15 amino acids. Germline trimming cut 1 base from V and 0 bases from J; bases unmatched to any gene: 2. Looked up from germline, CDR1 is GKSSPN and CDR2 is SITVG. The sequenced CDR3 bases are TGTGCCTGGAGTCCGGGACAGTCAAACACCGGG. Its protein is CAWSPGQSNTG. The entire CDR3 reads CAWSPGQSNTGQLYF.

On this clone: Mouse germline and gene names are used. The CDR3 goes on 4 residues after the read ends, and that part is filled in from the germline J gene. J is TRBJ2-1 and V is TRBV1, with 7 bases that match TRBD2. The CDR3 spans 14 residues. CDR1 and CDR2 from the germline V gene are NSQYPW and LRSPGD (reference sequence). CDR3 amino acids: CTCSADFGGTEQFF. The DNA read from the CDR3 is TGCACCTGCAGTGCAGATTTTGGGGGGACT.

Notes on this clone: Gene names and germline match the mouse. The identical CDR3 is also encoded by other nucleotide sequences in the sample. The CDR3 DNA, read in part, is TGTGCTAGCAGTAGGGGACAGGGGAACTATGCT. It codes for CASSRGQGNYA. The CDR3 in full is CASSRGQGNYAEQFF. This chain uses TRBV17 with TRBJ2-1; 10 bases map to TRBD1. The read ends 4 residues before the CDR3 terminus; that terminus is restored from the germline J gene. Trimming took 3 bases from V and 1 from J; bases not matched to a gene: 0. Germline assignment: CDR1 MNHDT and CDR2 YYDKIL. The length of the CDR3 is 15 residues.

This clone came up a few times. Gene names refer to mouse genes. The read ends 4 residues early relative to the CDR3; the germline J gene fills the gap. V is TRBV5 and J is TRBJ2-3; 9 nucleotides agree with TRBD1. Unmatched junction bases numbered 8, after V lost 4 bases and J lost 3 bases. There are 16 residues in the CDR3. In germline, CDR1 is LGHNA, CDR2 YNLKQL (reference sequence). The DNA read from the CDR3 is TGTGCCAGCAGCCCTCATCCGGGACAGGGAGCAGAA. Translation: CASSPHPGQGAE. The full CDR3 is CASSPHPGQGAETLYF.

Concerning this clone itself: Genes and germline come from the mouse. The read comes to an end 4 residues before the CDR3 does, leaving the germline J gene to fill in the end. The genes are TRBV16 and TRBJ2-7; D might be TRBD1 (6 bases). The CDR3 is made up of 15 amino acids. In germline, CDR1 is SGHSA, CDR2 FRNQAP. V was shortened by 0 bases and J by 0 bases, with 9 bases between the two germline ends. Incomplete CDR3 DNA: TGTGCAAGCAGCTTAGATGAAGGGGGCTCCTAT. Protein: CASSLDEGGSY. The entire CDR3 is CASSLDEGGSYEQYF.

This clone was counted a few times. Gene labels here are mouse ones. The read falls 4 residues short of the CDR3 end, and the missing part is taken from the germline J gene. Other DNA sequences in the same sample also yield this CDR3. The chain has TRBV13-1 and TRBJ1-2; D perhaps matches TRBD1 (6 bases). This CDR3 contains 15 residues. The germline V gene encodes CDR1 NSHNY and CDR2 SYGAGN. Deletions cut 0 bases from V and 0 bases from J, with 9 bases between. CDR3 in amino acids: CASSDAQGANSDYTF. The CDR3 DNA, read in part, is TGTGCCAGCAGTGATGCACAGGGCGCAAACTCC.

In its sample, this clone was seen a few times. Genes here carry mouse names. The read ends 4 residues shy of where the CDR3 ends; the end is completed using the germline J gene. V is TRBV13-2 and J is TRBJ2-1, with TRBD2 matching 11 bases. Unmatched junction bases numbered 4, after V lost 1 base and J lost 4 bases. Germline lookup yields CDR1 NNHNN and CDR2 SYGAGS (reference sequence). This CDR3 is built from 16 residues. CDR3 sequence reads: CASGDPDWGEYAEQFF. The DNA read from the CDR3 is TGTGCCAGCGGTGATCCGGACTGGGGGGAGTATGCT.

Concerning this clone: Mouse gene names apply. The DNA ends 4 residues before the CDR3 does, and the rest of the CDR3 is filled in from the germline J gene. The genes are TRBV13-1 and TRBJ1-2; 8 nucleotides align to TRBD1. Unmatched junction bases numbered 5, after V lost 2 bases and J lost 2 bases. CDR1 is NSHNY, CDR2 SYGAGN, per germline. The CDR3 is 15 amino acids. The CDR3 protein is CASSEGQGGNSDYTF. The CDR3 DNA, read in part, is TGTGCCAGCAGTGAAGGACAGGGTGGGAACTCC.

This clone was recorded a few times. The genes are named according to mouse. Read sequence stops 4 residues before the CDR3 end, and the germline J gene provides the missing end. The gene calls are TRBV31 and TRBJ2-2; 9 bases match TRBD2. J gave up 4 bases and V 3 bases, and 6 bases lay outside the gene matches. Per germline, CDR1 GKSSPN and CDR2 SITVG. The CDR3 is 15 amino acids. CDR3 bases read: TGTGCCTGGAGGTGGGGGGGCGCGGGCACCGGG. This translates into CAWRWGGAGTG. The full-length CDR3 reads as CAWRWGGAGTGQLYF.

This clone came up a few times. Each gene name is a mouse one. The read finishes 4 residues shy of the CDR3 end, and the germline J gene is used to complete it. The chain couples TRBV19 to TRBJ2-1, with 11 nucleotides matching TRBD2. Germline loops: CDR1 FNHDT, CDR2 SITEND (reference sequence). This CDR3 has 15 residues. V shed 3 bases, J shed 6 bases, and the junction held 5 bases outside the gene matches. CDR3 in amino acids: CASSTTTGGGAEQFF. The sequenced CDR3 bases are TGTGCCAGCAGTACCACGACTGGGGGGGGTGCT.

This clone appeared a few times. Germline and genes: mouse. The read terminates 4 residues before the CDR3 end, so the remaining end is supplied by the germline J gene. The chain combines TRBV3 with TRBJ2-5; 9 bases agree with TRBD1. Losses at the gene ends were 1 base for V and 1 base for J; bases not matched to a gene: 3. The CDR3 is made up of 16 amino acids. The germline CDR1 and CDR2 sequences are SNHLY and FYNGKV (reference sequence). CDR3 DNA (partial): TGTGCCAGCAGCTTAGAGTGGACAGGGGACCAAGAC. Amino acid sequence: CASSLEWTGDQD. The whole CDR3 protein reads CASSLEWTGDQDTQYF.

Of note for this clone: Gene names follow the mouse nomenclature. The read terminates 4 residues before the CDR3 end, so the remaining end is supplied by the germline J gene. This chain uses TRBV17 with TRBJ2-7; possible D gene TRBD2, 6 bases. CDR1 MNHDT and CDR2 YYDKIL come from the germline V gene. This CDR3 has 14 amino acids. The CDR3 reads CASSPRRGEYEQYF. Incomplete CDR3 DNA: TGTGCTAGCAGTCCCCGGCGGGGGGAATAT.

Points on this clone: The listed genes are named as in mouse. Read coverage stops 4 residues before the CDR3 terminus; the germline J gene supplies the remainder. The same CDR3 arises from other DNA sequences in this sample as well. This chain links TRBV5 with TRBJ2-5; TRBD2 matches at 9 bases. Germline values: CDR1 LGHNA, CDR2 YNLKQL (reference sequence). The trim removed 1 base at V and 3 bases at J, leaving 2 bases unmatched. The CDR3 is made up of 15 amino acids. The CDR3 here is CASSQAGTGQDTQYF. The part of the CDR3 DNA that was read is TGTGCCAGCAGCCAAGCCGGGACTGGGCAAGAC.

This clone was observed a handful of times. These gene names are mouse names. The observed sequence ends 4 residues before the CDR3 terminus, with the missing tail filled in from the germline J gene. The chain joins TRBV13-1 to TRBJ2-5; D remains unclear. This CDR3 is built from 13 residues. The V gene's germline CDR1 is NSHNY and CDR2 SYGAGN. The V end was cut by 2 bases, the J end by 2 bases, with 6 bases between. CDR3 in amino acids: CASSERSQDTQYF. Partial CDR3 DNA: TGTGCCAGCAGTGAAAGGTCCCAAGAC.